This TCR beta chain was obtained from a study of human T cells and chemical hapten exposure. Individual cDNA molecules had unique molecular identifiers attached to them by the library. One entry per CDR3 protein results from TCRdb running MiXCR on the RACE reads. The sample includes more than 300,000 distinct CDR3 sequences, approximately 5.1% of them seen just once. Study-wide results and limits: TCRs above 1 in 1000 frequency stayed constant with DPC sensitization.

Ten or more counts support this clonotype. Its antigen is currently unknown. The time point: pre-sensitization, week 0. The treatment: therapeutic diphenylcyclopropenone sensitization with weekly scalp DPC. Germline V gene sequence: CDR1 SQVTM, CDR2 ANQGSEA. V gave up 6 bases and J gave up 1 base, with 7 bases separating them. The CDR3 length is 11 residues. The chain combines TRBV29-1 with TRBJ2-7, with D possibly matching TRBD1 (5 bases). Sequencing was performed on whole blood, taken in connection with sensitization to the hapten diphenylcyclopropenone (DPC). The sequence was collected from a woman in her forties or fifties with alopecia areata. Some clones in this sample may be carry-over from other donors' samples. The CDR3 DNA is TGCAGCGTCAGGGTTTCCTACGAGCAGTACTTC. This sequence encodes CSVRVSYEQYF.